This T cell receptor beta chain was recorded in a study of blood T cell repertoires in COVID-19. Trimming cost V 3 bases and J 3 bases, with 15 bases left between them. The CDR3 totals 15 residues. In germline, CDR1 is GTSNPN, CDR2 SVGIG (reference sequence). This clone was detected a few times. The table came from immunoSEQ multiplex PCR; TCRdb's copy has only in-frame clones and leaves some out. The repertoire consists of more than 150,000 clones, with roughly nine tenths occurring once and the leading ten covering under 25%. Sample: peripheral blood. The chain recombines TRBV30 with TRBJ1-5, with D possibly being TRBD1 (6 bases). The clonotype was recovered from a man in his 70s with active or convalescent COVID-19. CDR3 DNA sequence: TGTGCCTGGAGCCAGGGGCAGCTTTACAATCAGCCCCAGCATTTT. It codes for CAWSQGQLYNQPQHF.